The present T cell receptor (beta chain) was sequenced within a study of beta chain features in type 1 diabetes. Study context: Healthy donors and patients had similar age, gender and cell yields.

A CD45RO/CCR7/CD25/CD127/CD95/CD27 panel sorted naive, central memory, regulatory and stem cell-like memory CD4+ cells. There are a few counts of this clone. TCRB transcripts that were expressed got sequenced, as all of the isolated RNA had been reverse transcribed. Sequencing was performed with immunoSEQ multiplex PCR; in TCRdb, only in-frame clones are kept and a portion is missing. The table has 810,000 or so clones, about 17% seen once. V was clipped by 4 bases and J by 0 bases; unmatched bases: 4. The CDR3 contains 15 residues. The germline gives CDR1 SGHRS, CDR2 YFSETQ. This rearrangement joins TRBV5-1 to TRBJ2-1, with 7 bases aligning to TRBD2. The specimen sequenced was naive CD4+ T cells from blood. This TCR was recovered from a woman aged 18-29 years in good health. CDR3 bases: TGCGCCAGCAGCGCTAGCGGAAGCTCCTACAATGAGCAGTTCTTC. Encoded protein: CASSASGSSYNEQFF.